Sequencing of this T cell receptor (beta chain) was carried out in a study of shared clonotypes between healthy human individuals. General study findings and limits: There were few donors, and this limited the genetic and exposure-history diversity represented.

The assay was carried out at the deep level. Over several immunoSEQ plates, each subset's genomic DNA was distributed in even portions. Here immunoSEQ multiplex PCR was the method, and the copy in TCRdb shows in-frame clones only, minus some. Of about 490,000 clones in the sample, 70% to 80% were seen once. Between the trimmed V and J ends, which lost 7 bases and 0 bases, there was a span of 7 bases. CDR1 and CDR2 from the germline V gene are SNHLY and FYNNEI. The CDR3 length is 12 residues. This clone was counted only a few times. The antigen is not known. Genomic DNA for unsorted samples was obtained from tens of millions of PBMCs.

What was sequenced was PBMCs. The V call is TRBV2, the J call TRBJ2-7; no reliable D call. The receptor's source is a woman between 40 and 55 years old in good health. Some clones in this sample may be carry-over from other donors' samples. The CDR3 DNA follows: TGTGCCAGCATGGCGGACTCCTACGAGCAGTACTTC. It encodes CASMADSYEQYF.